This T cell receptor (beta chain) emerged from a study of response to subunit inactivated influenza vaccine. Germline V gives CDR1 SGHAT, CDR2 FQDESV (reference sequence). V lost 5 bases to trimming and J lost 3 bases; unmatched junction nucleotides: 19. This CDR3 is 20 amino acids long. TCRdb fed the RT-PCR reads into MiXCR, producing one record per CDR3 protein. In the table there are 560,000 or so distinct CDR3 sequences, 6.5% to 8% of which are singletons. The receptor's source is a man between 45 and 75 years old who received an inactivated influenza vaccine. This chain connects TRBV11-1 to TRBJ2-4; 10 bases match TRBD1. The sample here was PBMCs from blood, taken about 23 months after vaccination. The CDR3 region has the DNA TGTGCCAGCAGCCCCCCCATGACAGGGGGCGTCGACTCGTTCAAAAACATTCAGTACTTC. Its protein is CASSPPMTGGVDSFKNIQYF.